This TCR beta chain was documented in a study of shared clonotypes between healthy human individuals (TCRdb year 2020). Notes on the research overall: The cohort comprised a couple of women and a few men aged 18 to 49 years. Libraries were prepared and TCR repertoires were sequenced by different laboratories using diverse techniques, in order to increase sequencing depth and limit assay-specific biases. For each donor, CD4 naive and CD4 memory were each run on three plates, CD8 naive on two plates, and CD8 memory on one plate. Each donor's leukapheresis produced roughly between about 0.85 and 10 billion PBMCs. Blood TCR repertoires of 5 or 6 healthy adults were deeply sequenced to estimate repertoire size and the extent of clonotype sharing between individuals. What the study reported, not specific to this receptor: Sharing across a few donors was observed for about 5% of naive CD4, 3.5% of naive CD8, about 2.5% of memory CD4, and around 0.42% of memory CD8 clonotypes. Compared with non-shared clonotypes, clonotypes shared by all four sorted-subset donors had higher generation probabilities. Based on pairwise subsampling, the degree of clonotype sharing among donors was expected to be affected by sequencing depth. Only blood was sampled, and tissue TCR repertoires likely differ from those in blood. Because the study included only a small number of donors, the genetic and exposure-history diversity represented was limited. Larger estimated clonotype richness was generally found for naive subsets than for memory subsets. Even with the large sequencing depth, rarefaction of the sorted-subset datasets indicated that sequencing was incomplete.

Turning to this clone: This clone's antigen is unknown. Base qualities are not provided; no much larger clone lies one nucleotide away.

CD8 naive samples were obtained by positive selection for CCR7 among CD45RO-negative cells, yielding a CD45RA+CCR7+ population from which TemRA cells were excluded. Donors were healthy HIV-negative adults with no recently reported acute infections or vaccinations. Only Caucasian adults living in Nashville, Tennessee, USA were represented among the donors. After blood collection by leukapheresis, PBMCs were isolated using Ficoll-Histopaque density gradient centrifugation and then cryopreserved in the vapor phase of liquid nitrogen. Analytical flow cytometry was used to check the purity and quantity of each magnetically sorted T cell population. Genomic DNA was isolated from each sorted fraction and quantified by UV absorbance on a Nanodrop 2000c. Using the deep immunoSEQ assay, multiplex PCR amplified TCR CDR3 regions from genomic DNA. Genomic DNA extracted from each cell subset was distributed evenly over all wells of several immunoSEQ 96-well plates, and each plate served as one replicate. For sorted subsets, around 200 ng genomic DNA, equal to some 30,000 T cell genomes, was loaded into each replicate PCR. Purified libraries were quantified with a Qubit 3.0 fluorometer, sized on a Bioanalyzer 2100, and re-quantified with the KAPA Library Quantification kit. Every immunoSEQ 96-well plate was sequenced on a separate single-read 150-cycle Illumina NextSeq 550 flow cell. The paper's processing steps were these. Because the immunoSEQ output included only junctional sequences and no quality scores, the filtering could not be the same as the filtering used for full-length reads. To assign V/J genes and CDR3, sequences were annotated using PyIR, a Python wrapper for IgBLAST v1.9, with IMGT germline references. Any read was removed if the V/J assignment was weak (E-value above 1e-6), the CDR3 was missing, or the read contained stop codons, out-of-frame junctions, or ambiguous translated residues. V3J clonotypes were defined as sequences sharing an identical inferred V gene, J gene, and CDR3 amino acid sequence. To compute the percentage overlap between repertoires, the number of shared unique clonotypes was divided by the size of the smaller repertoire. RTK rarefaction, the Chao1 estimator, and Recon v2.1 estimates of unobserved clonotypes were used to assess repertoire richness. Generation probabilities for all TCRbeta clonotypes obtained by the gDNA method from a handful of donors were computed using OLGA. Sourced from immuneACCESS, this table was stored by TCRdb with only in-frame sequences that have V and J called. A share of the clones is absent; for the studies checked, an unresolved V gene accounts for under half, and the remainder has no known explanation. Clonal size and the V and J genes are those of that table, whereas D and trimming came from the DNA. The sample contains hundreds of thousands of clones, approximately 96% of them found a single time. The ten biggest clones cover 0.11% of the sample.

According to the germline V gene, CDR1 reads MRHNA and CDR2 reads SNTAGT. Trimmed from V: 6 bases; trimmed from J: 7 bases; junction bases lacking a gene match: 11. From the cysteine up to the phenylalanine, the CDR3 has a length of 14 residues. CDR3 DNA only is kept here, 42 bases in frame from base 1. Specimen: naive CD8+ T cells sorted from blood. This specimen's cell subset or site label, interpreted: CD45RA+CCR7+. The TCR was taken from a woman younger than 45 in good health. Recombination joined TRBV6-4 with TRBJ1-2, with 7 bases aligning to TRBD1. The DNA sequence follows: TGTGCCAGCAGCGCGACAGGGACTCCCACTGGCTACACCTTC. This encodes CASSATGTPTGYTF.